This entry is about one TCR beta chain. As yet, its antigen is unknown. The CDR3 covers 14 residues. The ends lost 4 bases at V and 8 bases at J; junction bases unmatched: 6. Germline CDR1 and CDR2: MNHEY and SMNVEV (reference sequence). TCRdb's copy holds only in-frame clones and misses some; the assay was immunoSEQ multiplex PCR. Of about 50,000 clones detected, about 90% appear once; the ten largest clones hold less than 0.35%. The source of the sample is a study of siplizumab effects on memory and regulatory T cells. Study results and caveats: Tracing alloreactive clones into unstimulated subsets worked for only a minor fraction of them. A mean of roughly 68% of mappable alloreactive CD4+ clones were Treg-derived with siplizumab, compared with 26.9% in controls. A major contribution to the alloresponse seemed to be made by naive T cells, which seemed more diverse than memory cells.

The source of this sequence is a human donor in good health. Specimen: naive CD8+ T cells sorted from blood. This sequence joins TRBV27 and TRBJ1-2; the match to TRBD1 covers 11 bases. The CDR3 reads CASSSGTGGTGYTF. The CDR3 DNA is TGTGCCAGCAGTTCCGGGACAGGGGGTACGGGCTACACCTTC.